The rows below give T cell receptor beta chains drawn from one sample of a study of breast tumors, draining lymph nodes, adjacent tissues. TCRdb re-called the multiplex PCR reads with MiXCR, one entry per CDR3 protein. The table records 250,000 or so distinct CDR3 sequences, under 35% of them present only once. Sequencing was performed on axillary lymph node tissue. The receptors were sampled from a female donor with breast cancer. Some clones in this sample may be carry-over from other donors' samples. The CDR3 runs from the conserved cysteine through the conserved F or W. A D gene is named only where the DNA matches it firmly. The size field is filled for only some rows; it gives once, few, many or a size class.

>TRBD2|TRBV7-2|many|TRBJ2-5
CASSLAGRGSETQYF
TGTGCCAGCAGCTTAGCCGGGAGGGGGTCGGAGACCCAGTACTTC
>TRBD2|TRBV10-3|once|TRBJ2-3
CATRLAGRRDTQCF
TGTGCCACCAGACTAGCGGGAAGGCGAGATACACAGTGTTTT
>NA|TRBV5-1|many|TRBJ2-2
CASSLADWNTGELFF
TGCGCCAGCAGCTTGGCGGACTGGAACACCGGGGAGCTGTTTTTT
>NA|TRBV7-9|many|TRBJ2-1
CASSLVGAAPADEQFF
TGTGCCAGCAGCTTAGTCGGAGCGGCCCCCGCGGATGAGCAGTTCTTC
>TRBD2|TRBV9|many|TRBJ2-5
CASSRSGSTLQETQYF
TGTGCCAGCAGTCGGAGCGGGAGCACGCTCCAAGAGACCCAGTACTTC
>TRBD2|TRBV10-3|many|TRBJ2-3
CAISFLLAGATDTQYF
TGTGCCATCAGCTTCCTACTAGCGGGAGCAACAGATACGCAGTATTTT
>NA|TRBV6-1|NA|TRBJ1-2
CASTQRQGGRGYGYTF
TGCGCCAGCACTCAGCGTCAAGGGGGAAGGGGCTATGGCTACACCTTC
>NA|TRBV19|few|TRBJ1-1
CASRDSWRTEAFF
TGTGCCAGTAGGGATAGCTGGCGCACTGAAGCTTTCTTT
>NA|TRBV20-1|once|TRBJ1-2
CSAKERGYGYTF
TGCAGTGCTAAAGAGAGGGGATATGGCTACACCTTC
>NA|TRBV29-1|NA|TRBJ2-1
CSVVRDLSNEQFF
TGCAGCGTCGTCCGGGACCTTAGCAATGAGCAGTTCTTC
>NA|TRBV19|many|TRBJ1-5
CASSVMVGSNQPQHF
TGTGCCAGTAGTGTCATGGTCGGGAGCAATCAGCCCCAGCATTTT
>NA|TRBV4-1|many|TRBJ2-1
CASSHPAGAGEQFF
TGCGCCAGCAGCCATCCTGCAGGGGCTGGGGAGCAGTTCTTC
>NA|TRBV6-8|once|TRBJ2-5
CASRPPGERCQETQYF
TGTGCCAGCAGACCCCCCGGGGAGCGGTGCCAAGAGACCCAGTACTTC
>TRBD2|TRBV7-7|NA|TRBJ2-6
CASSLGGGHGANVLAF
TGTGCTAGCAGCTTAGGCGGGGGGCACGGGGCCAACGTCCTGGCTTTC
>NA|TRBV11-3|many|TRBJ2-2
CASSLLGTGGELFF
TGTGCCAGCAGCTTACTCGGCACGGGGGGGGAGCTGTTTTTT
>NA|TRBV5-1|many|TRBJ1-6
CASSFEQPNSPLHF
TGCGCCAGCAGCTTCGAACAGCCCAATTCACCCCTCCACTTT
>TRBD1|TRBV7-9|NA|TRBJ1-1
CASSSETGLNTEAFF
TGTGCCAGCAGCTCTGAGACAGGGCTGAACACTGAAGCTTTCTTT
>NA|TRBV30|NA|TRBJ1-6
CAWSVSRSRFNSPLHF
TGTGCCTGGAGTGTAAGCCGGAGTCGTTTTAATTCACCCCTCCACTTT
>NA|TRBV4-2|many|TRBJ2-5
CASSQESGRETQYF
TGTGCCAGCAGCCAAGAAAGCGGAAGAGAGACCCAGTACTTC
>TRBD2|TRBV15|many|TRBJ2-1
CATSRDRGTSGHNEQFF
TGTGCCACCAGCAGAGATCGAGGGACTAGCGGACACAATGAGCAGTTCTTC
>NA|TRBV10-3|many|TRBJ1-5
CAISVGRDGQPQHF
TGTGCCATCAGTGTGGGGCGGGACGGTCAGCCCCAGCATTTT
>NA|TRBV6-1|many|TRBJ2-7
CASSVSGPNEQYF
TGTGCCAGCAGCGTGTCAGGGCCCAACGAGCAGTACTTC
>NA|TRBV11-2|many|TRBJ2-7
CASRRLGGEQYF
TGTGCCAGCAGGCGACTGGGGGGCGAGCAGTACTTC
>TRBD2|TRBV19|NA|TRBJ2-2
CAITSGRNAGELSF
TGTGCCATCACTAGCGGGAGGAACGCCGGGGAGCTGTCTTTT
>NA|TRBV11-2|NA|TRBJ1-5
CASSSSGGGNQPQHF
TGTGCCAGCAGCTCTAGCGGGGGTGGCAATCAGCCCCAGCATTTT